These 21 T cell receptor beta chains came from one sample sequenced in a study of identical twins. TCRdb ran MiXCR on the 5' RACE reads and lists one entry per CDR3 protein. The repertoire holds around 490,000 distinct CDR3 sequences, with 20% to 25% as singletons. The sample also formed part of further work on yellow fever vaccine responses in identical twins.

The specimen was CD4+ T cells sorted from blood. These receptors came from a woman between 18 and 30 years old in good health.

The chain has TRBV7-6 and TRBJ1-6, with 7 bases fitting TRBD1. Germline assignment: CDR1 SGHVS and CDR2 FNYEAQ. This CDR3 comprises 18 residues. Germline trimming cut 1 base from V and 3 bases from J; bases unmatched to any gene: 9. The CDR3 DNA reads TGTGCCAGCAGCTTAGAGTCCTCGGACAGGCTCTATAATTCACCCCTCCACTTT. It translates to CASSLESSDRLYNSPLHF. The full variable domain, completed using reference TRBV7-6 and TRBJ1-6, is GAGVSQSPRYKVTKRGQDVALRCDPISGHVSLYWYRQALGQGPEFLTYFNYEAQQDKSGLPNDRFSAERPEGSISTLTIQRTEQRDSAMYRCASSLESSDRLYNSPLHFGNGTRLTVT.

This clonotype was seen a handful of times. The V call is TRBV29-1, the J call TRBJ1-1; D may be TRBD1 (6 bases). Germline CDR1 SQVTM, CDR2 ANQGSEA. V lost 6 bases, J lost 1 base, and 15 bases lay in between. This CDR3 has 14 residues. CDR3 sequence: CSVGPGHGNTEAFF. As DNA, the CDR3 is TGCAGCGTGGGGCCGGGACACGGGAACACTGAAGCTTTCTTT.

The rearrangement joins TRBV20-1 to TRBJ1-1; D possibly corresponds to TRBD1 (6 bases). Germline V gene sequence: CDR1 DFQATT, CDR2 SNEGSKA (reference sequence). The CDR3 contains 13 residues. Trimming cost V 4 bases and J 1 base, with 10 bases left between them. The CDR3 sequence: CSAKGGQNTEAFF. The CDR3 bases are TGCAGTGCTAAGGGGGGCCAGAACACTGAAGCTTTCTTT.

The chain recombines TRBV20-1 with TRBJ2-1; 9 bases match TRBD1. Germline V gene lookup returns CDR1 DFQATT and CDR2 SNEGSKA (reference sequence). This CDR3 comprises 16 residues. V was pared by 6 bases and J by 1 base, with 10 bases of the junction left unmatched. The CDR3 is CSAPDRGRGSYNEQFF. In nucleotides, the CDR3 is TGCAGTGCGCCGGACAGGGGACGAGGGTCCTACAATGAGCAGTTCTTC.

CDR3 loop: CSAPLSSYGYTF. The CDR3 nucleotides read TGCAGTGCACCTCTATCGTCCTATGGCTACACCTTC. The chain is built from TRBV20-1 and TRBJ1-2; D is unresolved. Between the trimmed V and J ends, which lost 6 bases and 4 bases, there was a span of 12 bases. Germline V CDR1 and CDR2: DFQATT, SNEGSKA (reference sequence). The CDR3 covers 12 residues.

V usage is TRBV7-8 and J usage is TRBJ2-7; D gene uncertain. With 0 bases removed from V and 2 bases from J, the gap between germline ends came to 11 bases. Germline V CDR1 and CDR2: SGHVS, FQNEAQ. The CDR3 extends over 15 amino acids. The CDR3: CASSLADSAAYEQYV. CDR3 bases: TGTGCCAGCAGCTTAGCCGACTCCGCAGCCTACGAGCAGTACGTC.

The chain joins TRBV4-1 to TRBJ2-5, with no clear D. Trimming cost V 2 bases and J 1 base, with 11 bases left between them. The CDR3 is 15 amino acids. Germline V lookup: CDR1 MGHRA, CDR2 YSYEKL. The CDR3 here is CASSQSSRVQETQYF. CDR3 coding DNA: TGCGCCAGCAGCCAATCCTCTCGGGTCCAAGAGACCCAGTACTTC.

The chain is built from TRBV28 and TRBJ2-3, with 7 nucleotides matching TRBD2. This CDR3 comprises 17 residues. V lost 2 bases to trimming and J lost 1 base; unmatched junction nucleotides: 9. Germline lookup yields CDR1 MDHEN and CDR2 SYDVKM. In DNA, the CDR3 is TGTGCCAGCAGTTTAATTTTGGGGGGGACTGGCACAGATACGCAGTATTTT. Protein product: CASSLILGGTGTDTQYF.

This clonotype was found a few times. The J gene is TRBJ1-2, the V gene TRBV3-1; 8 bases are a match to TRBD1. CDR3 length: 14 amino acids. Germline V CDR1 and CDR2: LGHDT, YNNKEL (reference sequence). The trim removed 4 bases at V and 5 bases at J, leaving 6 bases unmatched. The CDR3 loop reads CASSLGTGKYGYTF. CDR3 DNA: TGTGCCAGCAGCCTTGGGACAGGAAAGTATGGCTACACCTTC.

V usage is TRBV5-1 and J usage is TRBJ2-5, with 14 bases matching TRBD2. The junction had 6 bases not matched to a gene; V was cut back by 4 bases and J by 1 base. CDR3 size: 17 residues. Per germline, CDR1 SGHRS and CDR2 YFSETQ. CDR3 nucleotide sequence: TGCGCCAGCAGCGTGGGACTAGCGGGAGCACTCCAAGAGACCCAGTACTTC. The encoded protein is CASSVGLAGALQETQYF.

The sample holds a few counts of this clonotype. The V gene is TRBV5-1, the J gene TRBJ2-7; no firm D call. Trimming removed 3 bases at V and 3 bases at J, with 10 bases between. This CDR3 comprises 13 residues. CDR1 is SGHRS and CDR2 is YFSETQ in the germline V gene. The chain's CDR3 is CASSSLERYEQYF. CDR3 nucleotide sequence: TGCGCCAGCAGCTCCCTAGAGCGCTACGAGCAGTACTTC.

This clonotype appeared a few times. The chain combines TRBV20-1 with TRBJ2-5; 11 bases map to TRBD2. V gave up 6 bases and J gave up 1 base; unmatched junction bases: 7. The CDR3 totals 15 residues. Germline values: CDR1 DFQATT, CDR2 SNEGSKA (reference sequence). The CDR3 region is CSARGLAEPQETQYF. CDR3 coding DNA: TGCAGTGCCCGGGGACTAGCGGAACCCCAAGAGACCCAGTACTTC.

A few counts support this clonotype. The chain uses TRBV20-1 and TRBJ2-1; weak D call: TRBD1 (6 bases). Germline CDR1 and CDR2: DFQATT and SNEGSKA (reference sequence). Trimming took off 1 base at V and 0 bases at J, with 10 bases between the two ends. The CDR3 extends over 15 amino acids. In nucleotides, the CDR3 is TGCAGTGCTAGAGGGGGCAGGGGCTCCTACAATGAGCAGTTCTTC. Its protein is CSARGGRGSYNEQFF.

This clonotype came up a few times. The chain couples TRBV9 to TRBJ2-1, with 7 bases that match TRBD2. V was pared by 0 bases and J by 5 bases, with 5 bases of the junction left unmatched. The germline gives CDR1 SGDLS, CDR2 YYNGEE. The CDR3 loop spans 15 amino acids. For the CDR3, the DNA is TGTGCCAGCAGCGTAGCTAGCGGACCCGACAATGAGCAGTTCTTC. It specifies CASSVASGPDNEQFF.

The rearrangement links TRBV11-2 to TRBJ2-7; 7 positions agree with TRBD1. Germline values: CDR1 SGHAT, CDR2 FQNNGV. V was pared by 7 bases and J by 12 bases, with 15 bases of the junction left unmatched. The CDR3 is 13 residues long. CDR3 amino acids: CASKLQPGTEGYV. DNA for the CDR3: TGTGCCAGCAAGCTGCAACCCGGGACAGAGGGGTACGTC.

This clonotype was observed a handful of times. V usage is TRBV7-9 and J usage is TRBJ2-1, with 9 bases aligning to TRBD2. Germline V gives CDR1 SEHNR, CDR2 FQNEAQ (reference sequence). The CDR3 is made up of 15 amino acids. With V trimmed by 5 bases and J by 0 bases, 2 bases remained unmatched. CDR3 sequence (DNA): TGTGCCAGCAGCCCGCGGGGGGGCTCCTACAATGAGCAGTTCTTC. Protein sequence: CASSPRGGSYNEQFF.

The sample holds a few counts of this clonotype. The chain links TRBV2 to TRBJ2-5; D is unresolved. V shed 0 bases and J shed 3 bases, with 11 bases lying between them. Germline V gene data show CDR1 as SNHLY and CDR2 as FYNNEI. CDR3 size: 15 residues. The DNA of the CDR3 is TGTGCCAGCAGTGAAGCGCGCGGAGCGAAAGAGACCCAGTACTTC. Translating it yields CASSEARGAKETQYF.

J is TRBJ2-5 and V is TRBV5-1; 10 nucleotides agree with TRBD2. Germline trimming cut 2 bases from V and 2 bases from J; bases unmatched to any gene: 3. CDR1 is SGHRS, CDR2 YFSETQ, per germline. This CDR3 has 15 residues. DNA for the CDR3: TGCGCCAGCAGCTTTAGCGGGGGGCAACAAGAGACCCAGTACTTC. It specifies CASSFSGGQQETQYF.

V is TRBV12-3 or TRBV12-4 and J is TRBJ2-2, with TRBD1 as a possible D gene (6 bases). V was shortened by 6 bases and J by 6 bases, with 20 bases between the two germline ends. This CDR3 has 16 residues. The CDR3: CASSLDLSGVAGELFF. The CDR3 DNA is TGTGCCAGCAGCCTCGACCTCTCAGGGGTAGCCGGGGAGCTGTTTTTT.

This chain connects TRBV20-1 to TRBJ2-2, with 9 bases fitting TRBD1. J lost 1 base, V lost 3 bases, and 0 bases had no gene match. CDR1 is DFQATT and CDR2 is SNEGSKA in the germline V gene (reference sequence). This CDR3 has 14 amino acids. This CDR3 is CSARGQGNTGELFF. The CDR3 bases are TGCAGTGCTAGGGGACAGGGGAACACCGGGGAGCTGTTTTTT.

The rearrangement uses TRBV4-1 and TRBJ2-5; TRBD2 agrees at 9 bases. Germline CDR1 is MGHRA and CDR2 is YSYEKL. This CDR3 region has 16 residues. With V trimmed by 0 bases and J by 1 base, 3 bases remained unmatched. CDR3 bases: TGCGCCAGCAGCCAAGAGGGGGGACTAGCCCAAGAGACCCAGTACTTC. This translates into CASSQEGGLAQETQYF.